This is a list of T cell receptor beta chains from one sample in a study of T cell responses to AZD1222 COVID-19 vaccine. Here immunoSEQ multiplex PCR was the method, and the copy in TCRdb shows in-frame clones only, minus some. Of roughly 150,000 clones in the sample, 85% to 95% are singletons; the top ten hold roughly 2.3%. The input for sequencing was peripheral blood, taken on day 0 of AZD1222 vaccination. The source is an adult in good health. Both conserved end residues are part of each CDR3. The order of the fields is CDR3 length, V gene, clone size, J gene, D gene, CDR3 DNA, CDR3 protein. A D gene is named only where the DNA matches it firmly. A clone size is listed for some rows: how often the clone was seen (once, few, many), or a class if it is expanded.

>16|TRBV5-6|-|TRBJ2-1|TRBD2
TGTGCCAGCAGCTTGTTAGCGGGAGAGTCCTACAATGAGCAGTTCTTC
CASSLLAGESYNEQFF
>14|TRBV2|once|TRBJ2-1|TRBD2
TGTGCCAGCAGGCCGGGACTAGCGGGTGGTGAGCAGTTCTTC
CASRPGLAGGEQFF
>13|TRBV7-9|-|TRBJ1-1|-
TGTGCCAGCACCCCCCTGGTGGGGGCTGAAGCTTTCTTT
CASTPLVGAEAFF
>15|TRBV19|-|TRBJ2-1|-
TGTGCCAGTACGGGCAGTTTAGTCTCCTACAATGAGCAGTTCTTC
CASTGSLVSYNEQFF
>17|TRBV10-3|-|TRBJ2-2|TRBD2
TGTGCCATCAGTGAAATGGGACTAGCGGAGAACACCGGGGAGCTGTTTTTT
CAISEMGLAENTGELFF
>14|TRBV5-1|once|TRBJ2-1|TRBD2
TGCGCCAGCAGCTTAGGACTAGCGGGGGCCATCAGAATCTTC
CASSLGLAGAIRIF
>11|TRBV29-1|-|TRBJ2-5|TRBD2
TGCAGCGGGACTAGCGGAGAGACCCAGTACTTC
CSGTSGETQYF
>15|TRBV9|-|TRBJ1-4|-
TGTGCCAGCAGCGTAGGGGATCTGGCTAATGAAAAACTGTTTTTT
CASSVGDLANEKLFF
>20|TRBV14|-|TRBJ2-5|TRBD2
TGTGCCAGCAGCCCACGGACTAGCGGGAGGTCCCCTTGGTACCAAGAGACCCAGTACTTC
CASSPRTSGRSPWYQETQYF
>15|TRBV7-2|-|TRBJ2-3|-
TGTGCCAGCAGCTTCTCGGGGGTTGGCACAGATACGCAGTATTTT
CASSFSGVGTDTQYF
>14|TRBV18|-|TRBJ1-2|-
TGTGCCAGCTCTAGCAGGGGCCCACCAAATGGCTACACCTTC
CASSSRGPPNGYTF
>15|TRBV7-2|-|TRBJ1-2|-
TGTGCCAGCAGCTTAGGTTGGGACTCTCGGTATGGCTACACCTTC
CASSLGWDSRYGYTF
>16|TRBV15|-|TRBJ1-2|-
TGTGCCACCAGCAACCTGGTGATGGAGGGGAACTATGGCTACACCTTC
CATSNLVMEGNYGYTF
>15|TRBV4-3|-|TRBJ2-7|TRBD2
TGCGCCAGCAGCCAAGATGTGGCGGGGGAGCTCGAGCAGTACTTC
CASSQDVAGELEQYF
>14|TRBV11-2|-|TRBJ1-6|TRBD1
TGTGCCAGCAGCCGGGGACAGACCAGGTGGCCCCTCCACTTT
CASSRGQTRWPLHF
>15|TRBV4-1|-|TRBJ1-6|-
TGCGCCAGCAGCCAATGGCAAAGGGAGGGTTCACCCCTCCACTTT
CASSQWQREGSPLHF
>15|TRBV6-5|-|TRBJ2-1|-
TGTGCCAGCAGTTACGATCCTGTCGTACGCAATGAGCAGTTCTTC
CASSYDPVVRNEQFF
>15|TRBV4-3|-|TRBJ1-6|-
TGCGCCAGCAGCCAAGGACAGCGAGAAAATTCACCCCTCCACTTT
CASSQGQRENSPLHF
>13|TRBV28|once|TRBJ1-1|-
TGTGCCAGCAGTCACGATTTGAACACTGAAGCTTTCTTT
CASSHDLNTEAFF
>14|TRBV6-6|-|TRBJ1-6|-
TGTGCCATCAAACAGGGTACCTATAATTCACCCCTCCACTTT
CAIKQGTYNSPLHF
>18|TRBV28|-|TRBJ1-3|-
TGTGCCAGCAGTCTAATGGGGGCGAAAAACCACTCTGGAAACACCATATATTTT
CASSLMGAKNHSGNTIYF
>14|TRBV21-1|-|TRBJ1-6|-
TGTGCCAGCAGCAAACCCGACTATAATTCACCCCTCCACTTT
CASSKPDYNSPLHF
>14|TRBV19|-|TRBJ2-2|TRBD2
TGTGCCAGTAGCCTAGCGGGGGACACCGGGGAGCTGTTTTTT
CASSLAGDTGELFF
>15|TRBV9|-|TRBJ1-2|-
TGTGCCAGCAGCGTAGGAGCCGATCAGAACTATGGCTACACCTTC
CASSVGADQNYGYTF
>15|TRBV4-1|-|TRBJ1-3|-
TGCGCCAGCAGCCGAGACGGGACATCTGGAAACACCATATATTTT
CASSRDGTSGNTIYF
>16|TRBV4-1|once|TRBJ1-5|TRBD1
TGCGCCAGCAGCTTACACAGGACAGGGGAAGGTTTGCCCCAGCATTTT
CASSLHRTGEGLPQHF
>11|TRBV6-5|-|TRBJ2-1|-
TGTGCCAGCAGGGGTCAGGGTGAGCAGTTCTTC
CASRGQGEQFF